This T cell receptor beta chain was sequenced for a study of cytomegalovirus exposure and HLA in healthy donors. Whole-study results and caveats: Productive rates of about 90% or about 30% were seen for most TCR beta V segments in an earlier analysis. As immune exposure information, only CMV serostatus was available. V segments that were indistinguishable, TRBV6-2 and TRBV6-3 among them, were omitted from analysis.

The study ran its PCR with 60 Vbeta and 13 Jbeta primers. Clones were sequenced by immunoSEQ multiplex PCR, and TCRdb holds only the in-frame ones, with some missing. The profile covers under 150,000 clones, with roughly 79% appearing a single time and roughly 6.3% taken by the ten largest. CDR3 size: 15 residues. Germline CDR1 SGDLS, CDR2 YYNGEE. Between the trimmed V and J ends, which lost 6 bases and 0 bases, there was a span of 10 bases. This clone was seen a handful of times. Its antigen is as yet unknown. Sequenced material: PBMCs. The sequence was collected from a middle-aged woman in good health and CMV-seropositive. This chain uses TRBV9 with TRBJ2-6; D might be TRBD2 (6 bases). In DNA form, the CDR3 reads TGTGCCAGCATGGGGGGAAACTCTGGGGCCAACGTCCTGACTTTC. Protein product: CASMGGNSGANVLTF.